A single sample is the source of the 21 T cell receptor beta chains below, sequenced in a study of OX40 agonist ivuxolimab in advanced cancers. Sequencing used immunoSEQ multiplex PCR; TCRdb keeps in-frame clones, though not all of them. The table has 75,000 to 90,000 clones, around 85% seen once. The specimen was CD4+ or CD8+ T cells sorted from blood, collected in a trial of the OX40 agonist ivuxolimab. These receptors came from an adult with an advanced solid tumor such as melanoma, head and neck, liver or kidney cancer.

J is TRBJ1-2 and V is TRBV30; D not certain. Germline CDR1 is GTSNPN and CDR2 is SVGIG (reference sequence). Deletions cut 1 base from V and 0 bases from J, with 6 bases between. The CDR3 is made up of 13 amino acids. Here the CDR3 DNA reads TGTGCCTGGAGTGCGGTCTCTAACTATGGCTACACCTTC. Its translation is CAWSAVSNYGYTF.

The gene calls are TRBV28 and TRBJ2-7; tentatively, D is TRBD1 or TRBD2 (6 bases each). The V and J ends lost 3 bases and 5 bases respectively, with 23 bases between them. Germline CDR1 and CDR2: MDHEN and SYDVKM. The CDR3 spans 17 residues. CDR3 in amino acids: CASSFRARGGGSDEQYF. CDR3 bases: TGTGCCAGCAGTTTTAGGGCAAGAGGGGGAGGTTCCGACGAGCAGTACTTC.

The CDR3 sequence is CASSRGQGGSPLHF. The CDR3 region has the DNA TGTGCCAGCAGTAGGGGACAGGGGGGTTCACCCCTCCACTTT. The rearrangement links TRBV6-5 to TRBJ1-6; 11 nucleotides align to TRBD1. Germline values: CDR1 MNHEY, CDR2 SVGAGI. With 5 bases clipped from V and 9 bases from J, the junction kept 3 bases outside the gene matches. The CDR3 has 14 residues.

This chain uses TRBV2 with TRBJ2-1; 7 positions agree with TRBD2. Unmatched junction bases numbered 2, after V lost 3 bases and J lost 3 bases. Germline CDR1 and CDR2: SNHLY and FYNNEI. The CDR3 has 14 residues. This CDR3 is CASSERGSYNEQFF. Written as DNA, the CDR3 is TGTGCCAGCAGTGAGCGGGGGAGCTACAATGAGCAGTTCTTC.

The rearrangement uses TRBV27 and TRBJ2-5; D perhaps matches TRBD1 (6 bases). The V end was cut by 0 bases, the J end by 2 bases, with 10 bases between. Per germline, CDR1 MNHEY and CDR2 SMNVEV (reference sequence). The CDR3 runs to 15 residues. DNA of the CDR3: TGTGCCAGCAGTTTATCCTGGACAGCGCAAGAGACCCAGTACTTC. It translates to CASSLSWTAQETQYF.

The V call is TRBV30, the J call TRBJ1-2; tentatively, D is TRBD1 (6 bases). The CDR3 is made up of 12 amino acids. Trimming removed 7 bases at V and 1 base at J, with 10 bases between. The germline V gene encodes CDR1 GTSNPN and CDR2 SVGIG (reference sequence). CDR3 protein: CALTGLNYGYTF. CDR3 nucleotide sequence: TGTGCCTTGACAGGTCTTAACTATGGCTACACCTTC.

The chain couples TRBV19 to TRBJ2-2, with D uncertain. This CDR3 has 11 residues. Trimming shortened V by 6 bases and J by 5 bases, and 4 bases separated the two germline ends. Germline CDR1 reads LNHDA; CDR2 reads SQIVND (reference sequence). The CDR3, as DNA: TGTGCCAGTAGGAGGACCGGGGAGCTGTTTTTT. Its protein product is CASRRTGELFF.

This sequence joins TRBV5-1 and TRBJ1-1, with 10 bases that match TRBD1. Germline V gene sequence: CDR1 SGHRS, CDR2 YFSETQ. Trimming removed 4 bases from V and 0 bases from J; junction bases left unmatched: 9. This CDR3 contains 17 residues. Here the CDR3 DNA reads TGCGCCAGCAGCCGCGTGGGACAGGGGATCATGAACACTGAAGCTTTCTTT. It encodes CASSRVGQGIMNTEAFF.

The chain has TRBV16 and TRBJ1-3, with D possibly being TRBD1 (5 bases). V was clipped by 0 bases and J by 4 bases, with 10 bases between them. This CDR3 spans 15 amino acids. The germline V gene has CDR1 KGHSY and CDR2 FQNENV. The CDR3 spells CASSQSQGEGNTIYF. The CDR3 DNA follows: TGTGCCAGCAGCCAATCGCAAGGGGAAGGAAACACCATATATTTT.

J is TRBJ2-7 and V is TRBV4-1; D may be TRBD2 (6 bases). CDR1 and CDR2 (germline): MGHRA, YSYEKL. The CDR3 covers 13 residues. Trimming shortened V by 4 bases and J by 6 bases, and 13 bases separated the two germline ends. This CDR3 is CASSPLGGTEQYF. The CDR3, as DNA: TGCGCCAGCAGCCCCCTCGGGGGAACCGAGCAGTACTTC.

This rearrangement joins TRBV18 to TRBJ1-3, with 8 bases aligning to TRBD1. CDR1 and CDR2 (germline): KGHSH, LQKENI. The CDR3 totals 16 residues. With V trimmed by 1 base and J by 1 base, 3 bases remained unmatched. The CDR3 protein is CASSPLGQESGNTIYF. Written as DNA, the CDR3 is TGTGCCAGCTCACCACTGGGACAGGAATCTGGAAACACCATATATTTT.

This clone was recorded only once. The V and J genes are TRBV19 and TRBJ1-5, with a weak D call TRBD1 (5 bases). The CDR3 extends over 14 amino acids. Trimming removed 3 bases from V and 7 bases from J, with 13 bases in between. The germline V gene encodes CDR1 LNHDA and CDR2 SQIVND (reference sequence). The CDR3 DNA reads as TGTGCCAGTAGTATTCAGGGTACGGCACAGCCCCAGCATTTT. Protein product: CASSIQGTAQPQHF.

In its sample, this clone was seen a few times. The V gene is TRBV27, the J gene TRBJ2-6; 8 nucleotides match TRBD1. Germline lookup yields CDR1 MNHEY and CDR2 SMNVEV (reference sequence). The V segment lost 3 bases and the J segment 3 bases; nucleotides outside the gene matches: 10. The length of the CDR3 is 18 residues. The CDR3 sequence is CASSLSRGRHIGANVLTF. CDR3 coding DNA: TGTGCCAGCAGTTTGTCCAGGGGGCGCCATATTGGGGCCAACGTCCTGACTTTC.

V and J are TRBV13 and TRBJ2-3; possibly TRBD1 for D (5 bases). Looked up from germline, CDR1 is PRHDT and CDR2 is FYEKMQ (reference sequence). The CDR3 is made up of 14 amino acids. V was shortened by 6 bases and J by 4 bases, with 14 bases between the two germline ends. The CDR3 is CASSEEGAADTQYF. Written as DNA, the CDR3 is TGTGCCAGCAGTGAGGAAGGGGCGGCAGATACGCAGTATTTT.

The chain carries TRBV6-1 and TRBJ2-7, with TRBD1 matching over 9 bases. V dropped 5 bases and J dropped 6; count of bases not matched to a gene: 5. This CDR3 comprises 13 residues. Germline CDR1 MNHNS, CDR2 SASEGT. The CDR3 protein is CASSWDRASEQYF. As DNA, the CDR3 is TGTGCCAGCAGTTGGGACAGGGCGAGCGAGCAGTACTTC.

The genes are TRBV30 and TRBJ1-2; D is perhaps TRBD1 (5 bases). V gave up 6 bases and J gave up 2 bases, with 13 bases separating them. The CDR3 has 13 residues. Looked up from germline, CDR1 is GTSNPN and CDR2 is SVGIG (reference sequence). CDR3 amino acids: CACQGFQNYGYTF. CDR3 sequence (DNA): TGTGCCTGCCAGGGCTTTCAGAACTATGGCTACACCTTC. The full variable domain, its missing parts supplied by reference TRBV30 and TRBJ1-2, is SQTIHQWPATLVQPVGSPLSLECTVEGTSNPNLYWYRQAAGRGLQLLFYSVGIGQISSEVPQNLSASRPQDRQFILSSKKLLLSDSGFYLCACQGFQNYGYTFGSGTRLTVV.

This chain uses TRBV18 with TRBJ1-1; D is unresolved. V lost 6 bases to trimming and J lost 6 bases, with 20 bases between them. The CDR3 has 15 amino acids. Germline V gene data show CDR1 as KGHSH and CDR2 as LQKENI. This chain's CDR3 is CASSLPEGYGPEAFF. DNA for the CDR3: TGTGCCAGCTCCCTACCAGAAGGGTATGGGCCTGAAGCTTTCTTT.

This chain uses TRBV2 with TRBJ2-3, with TRBD2 matching 7 bases. The V gene end was trimmed by 2 bases and the J gene end by 6 bases; junction bases not matched to a gene: 8. The CDR3 is 15 amino acids. CDR1 and CDR2 from the germline V gene are SNHLY and FYNNEI. CDR3 protein: CASSEFRGEGDTQYF. The CDR3, as DNA: TGTGCCAGCAGTGAATTCCGGGGGGAAGGTGATACGCAGTATTTT.

The rearrangement links TRBV18 to TRBJ1-6; no clear D. The germline gives CDR1 KGHSH, CDR2 LQKENI. This CDR3 is built from 15 residues. The germline V and J ends were trimmed by 0 bases and 11 bases, with 14 bases remaining between them. The CDR3, as DNA: TGTGCCAGCTCACCACCGGTGGACCGCGGGGCACCCCTCCACTTT. The encoded protein is CASSPPVDRGAPLHF.

The genes are TRBV19 and TRBJ1-5, with D possibly being TRBD1 (5 bases). The germline CDR1 and CDR2 sequences are LNHDA and SQIVND (reference sequence). CDR3 length: 15 amino acids. The ends were cut back, 5 bases at V and 1 base at J, with 12 bases in the middle. The CDR3 DNA sequence: TGTGCCAGTAGTCCCCTCAGGGCGAGCAATCAGCCCCAGCATTTT. The encoded protein is CASSPLRASNQPQHF.

This sequence joins TRBV21-1 and TRBJ2-7; the table names TRBD1, a call not compared with the DNA. TRBV21-1 is termed a pseudogene. CDR3 size: 14 residues. CDR3 bases: TGTGCCAGCAGCAAGTCCAGGGGAGCCTACGAGCAGTACTTC. This translates into CASSKSRGAYEQYF.